A single sample is the source of the 11 T cell receptor beta chains below, sequenced in a study of blood T cell repertoires in COVID-19. Assay: immunoSEQ multiplex PCR; the TCRdb copy retains only in-frame clones and omits some. Found here are approximately 300,000 clones, under 95% of them singletons; the top ten hold 2% to 3%. Specimen: PBMCs or T cells enriched from blood (not recorded which). The receptors were sampled from a man aged 55 to 70 who had recovered from COVID-19.

This sequence joins TRBV5-1 and TRBJ1-2; possible D gene TRBD1, 6 bases. Germline V CDR1 and CDR2: SGHRS, YFSETQ. V shed 3 bases and J shed 2 bases, with 14 bases lying between them. This CDR3 has 15 residues. CDR3 bases: TGCGCCAGCAGCTCAATAACGACAGGCAACTATGGCTACACCTTC. Its protein is CASSSITTGNYGYTF.

V usage is TRBV12-3 or TRBV12-4 and J usage is TRBJ2-7; perhaps TRBD2 as D (6 bases). The CDR3 extends over 13 amino acids. Between the trimmed V and J ends, which lost 2 bases and 6 bases, there was a span of 11 bases. The CDR3 spells CASSLRTIFEQYF. The CDR3 nucleotides are TGTGCCAGCAGTTTACGGACTATCTTCGAGCAGTACTTC.

This sequence joins TRBV6-1 and TRBJ1-4; tentatively, D is TRBD1 (6 bases). The germline V and J ends were trimmed by 2 bases and 3 bases, with 13 bases remaining between them. The CDR3 runs to 16 residues. CDR1 and CDR2 (germline): MNHNS, SASEGT. The CDR3 loop reads CASSEPHRVANEKLFF. CDR3 DNA sequence: TGTGCCAGCAGTGAACCTCACAGGGTGGCTAATGAAAAACTGTTTTTT.

This clone was seen only once. The J gene is TRBJ1-4, the V gene TRBV11-2, with D possibly being TRBD1 (5 bases). CDR3 length equals 12 residues. Germline V lookup: CDR1 SGHAT, CDR2 FQNNGV. With 5 bases removed from V and 13 bases from J, the gap between germline ends came to 14 bases. CDR3 loop: CASSIQGTGLFF. The CDR3 DNA follows: TGTGCCAGCAGCATCCAGGGTACGGGACTGTTTTTT.

About this clone itself: One end of the junction varies from germline; a read error may be responsible. The chain employs TRBV4-3 and TRBJ2-1; 12 bases line up with TRBD2. Germline CDR1 LGHNA, CDR2 YSLEER. This CDR3 region has 14 residues. CDR3 DNA: TGCGCCAGCAGCCAAGGGACTAGCGGGACCCATGGGATCTTC. It translates to CASSQGTSGTHGIF.

The chain couples TRBV18 to TRBJ2-3; D may be TRBD2 (6 bases). V gave up 3 bases and J gave up 3 bases, with 13 bases separating them. The CDR3 is made up of 15 amino acids. CDR1 and CDR2 from the germline V gene are KGHSH and LQKENI. The CDR3 DNA reads TGTGCCAGCTCACCCCACGCGGGGACTACAGATACGCAGTATTTT. It encodes CASSPHAGTTDTQYF. The complete variable domain, with remaining parts taken from reference TRBV18 and TRBJ2-3, reads NAGVMQNPRHLVRRRGQEARLRCSPMKGHSHVYWYRQLPEEGLKFMVYLQKENIIDESGMPKERFSAEFPKEGPSILRIQQVVRGDSAAYFCASSPHAGTTDTQYFGPGTRLTVL.

This clone showed up just a few times. V gene TRBV6-5 combines with J gene TRBJ1-6, with TRBD1 as a possible D gene (5 bases). Germline CDR1 reads MNHEY; CDR2 reads SVGAGI. CDR3 length: 13 residues. V lost 10 bases to trimming and J lost 14 bases, with 21 bases between them. The DNA of the CDR3 is TGTGCCACCCTCGCGGGACGAGGCCGGTCCCTCCACTTT. This codes for CATLAGRGRSLHF.

CDR3 nucleotides: TGTGCCAGCAGTATAAACAGGGGGAATAACCAGCCCCAGCATTTT. Translation: CASSINRGNNQPQHF. This rearrangement joins TRBV6-2 or TRBV6-3 to TRBJ1-5, with 8 bases lining up with TRBD1. The CDR3 sequence is 15 residues long. The V gene's germline CDR1 is MNHEY and CDR2 SVGEGT. V was pared by 5 bases and J by 7 bases, with 10 bases of the junction left unmatched.

This clone was detected once. V gene TRBV11-2 combines with J gene TRBJ2-7, with D possibly being TRBD1 (6 bases). In germline, CDR1 is SGHAT, CDR2 FQNNGV. The ends were cut back, 1 base at V and 0 bases at J, with 10 bases in the middle. The CDR3 totals 15 residues. For the CDR3, the DNA is TGTGCCAGCAGCTTAGCAGACAGGCCCTCCTACGAGCAGTACTTC. It codes for CASSLADRPSYEQYF.

The chain carries TRBV25-1 and TRBJ2-2, with a weak D call TRBD2 (6 bases). Germline V CDR1 and CDR2: MGHDK, SYGVNS. There are 14 residues in the CDR3. V was trimmed by 8 bases and J by 1 base, leaving 11 bases between them. This chain's CDR3 is CASSGTVNTGELFF. CDR3 bases: TGTGCCAGCTCCGGGACTGTGAACACCGGGGAGCTGTTTTTT. Full variable domain (missing parts from reference TRBV25-1 and TRBJ2-2): EADIYQTPRYLVIGTGKKITLECSQTMGHDKMYWYQQDPGMELHLIHYSYGVNSTEKGDLSSESTVSRIRTEHFPLTLESARPSHTSQYLCASSGTVNTGELFFGEGSRLTVL.

This sequence joins TRBV10-3 and TRBJ1-2; the match to TRBD1 covers 9 bases. V shed 1 base, J shed 4 bases, and the junction held 10 bases outside the gene matches. The CDR3 has 17 amino acids. Germline assignment: CDR1 ENHRY and CDR2 SYGVKD. CDR3 DNA sequence: TGTGCCATCAGTGAGTTCCGGACAGGGGAACCTTTCTATGGCTACACCTTC. Its protein product is CAISEFRTGEPFYGYTF.